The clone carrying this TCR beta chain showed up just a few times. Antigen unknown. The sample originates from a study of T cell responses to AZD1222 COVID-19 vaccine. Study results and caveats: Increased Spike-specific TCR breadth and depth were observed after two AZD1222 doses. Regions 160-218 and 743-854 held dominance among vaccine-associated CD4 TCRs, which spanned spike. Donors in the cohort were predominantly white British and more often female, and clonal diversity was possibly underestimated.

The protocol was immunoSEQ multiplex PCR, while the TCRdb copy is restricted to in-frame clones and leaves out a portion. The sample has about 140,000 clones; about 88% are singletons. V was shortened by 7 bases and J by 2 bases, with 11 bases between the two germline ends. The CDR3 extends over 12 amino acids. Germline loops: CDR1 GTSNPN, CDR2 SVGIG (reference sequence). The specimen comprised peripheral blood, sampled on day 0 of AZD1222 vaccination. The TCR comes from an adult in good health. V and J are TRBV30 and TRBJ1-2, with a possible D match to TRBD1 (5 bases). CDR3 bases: TGTGCCTTGACCGGGACGAACTATGGCTACACCTTC. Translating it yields CALTGTNYGYTF.